The clone carrying this TCR beta chain came up once. Its antigen is unidentified. The entry originates in a study of T cell clones after liver transplantation. The CDR3 runs to 17 residues. TCRbeta sequences of proliferating CFSE-low MLR cells were labeled alloreactive. The assay was immunoSEQ multiplex PCR, and TCRdb's table has in-frame clones only and misses some. Of 200 or so clones listed, around 50% are singletons. The sequence was collected from a human patient who received a liver transplant. A subset of T cells may come from the graft donor. V gene TRBV12-1 combines with J gene TRBJ2-6. TRBV12-1 has pseudogene status. The source material was CD8+ T cells from cultured PBMCs. As DNA, the CDR3 is TGTGCCAGCAGCTGCTTGGGTGTAACAAAGTCGGGCCAACTCCTGACTTTC. Its protein is CASSCLGVTKSGQLLTF.